This T cell receptor beta chain was captured in a study of T cells expressing NK-cell markers. Reprocessing the 5' RACE reads, TCRdb reports a single entry for every CDR3 protein and omits DNA. The table for this sample gives some 190,000 distinct CDR3 sequences. Regarding the study as a whole: CD8+ T cells in six or seven donors included dominant NKG2C+ clonotypes at roughly 1.0-8%. One observes that, in a handful of donors, these clonotypes were also the leading ones within the CD3+CD56-NKG2C+ fraction.

The CDR3 consists of 14 residues. Germline-derived CDR1 and CDR2 are LGHDT and YNNKEL (reference sequence). As for this clonotype: Its antigen is unknown.

The receptor comes from a man aged 18 to 69 in good health. Sequenced input: blood T cells: a sorted CD56 or NKG2C T cell subset, CD4+ or CD8+ T cells, or bulk PBMC T cells (not recorded which). The chain joins TRBV3-1 to TRBJ1-2. CDR3 protein: CASSQGLGDYGYTF.